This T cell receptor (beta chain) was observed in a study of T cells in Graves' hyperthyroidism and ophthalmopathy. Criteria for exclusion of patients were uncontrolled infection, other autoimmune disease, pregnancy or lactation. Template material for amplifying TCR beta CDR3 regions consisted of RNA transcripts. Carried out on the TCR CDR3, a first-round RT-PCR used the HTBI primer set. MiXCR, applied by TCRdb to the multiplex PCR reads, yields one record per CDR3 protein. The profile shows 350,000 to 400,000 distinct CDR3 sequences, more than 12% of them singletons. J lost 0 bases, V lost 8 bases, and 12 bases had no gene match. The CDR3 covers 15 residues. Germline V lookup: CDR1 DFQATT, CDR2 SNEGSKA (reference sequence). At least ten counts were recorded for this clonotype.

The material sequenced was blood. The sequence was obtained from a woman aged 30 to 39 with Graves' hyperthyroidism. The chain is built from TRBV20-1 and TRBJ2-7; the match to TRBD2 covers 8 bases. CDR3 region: CSLPLAGGSSYEQYF. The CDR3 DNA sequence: TGCAGTCTCCCCCTGGCGGGAGGCTCCTCCTACGAGCAGTACTTC.